A selection of T cell receptor beta chains follows, all from one sample in a study of T cell changes during pregnancy in multiple sclerosis. Using immunoSEQ multiplex PCR, the repertoire was profiled, and TCRdb retains in-frame clones only, with some absent. The table records approximately 70,000 clones, under 95% of them present only once. The specimen was CD4+ T cells from peripheral blood mononuclear cells, collected before pregnancy. The origin of the receptors is a female donor with multiple sclerosis, enrolled in a pregnancy study. The conserved cysteine and the conserved F or W are not part of the CDR3 here. Fields, in order: J gene, V gene, CDR3 protein.

>TRBJ1-2|TRBV28
ASNTNYGYT
>TRBJ2-6|TRBV28
ASSLLQTGANVLT
>TRBJ1-5|TRBV18
ASSPGGNSNQPQH
>TRBJ2-7|TRBV7-8
ASSFVSGSKSTYEQY
>TRBJ1-4|TRBV30
AWSPGTGARGEKLF
>TRBJ1-5|TRBV18
ASSPSSSQPQH
>TRBJ2-5|TRBV5-1
ASSVETGSETQY
>TRBJ1-1|TRBV4-3
ASSQGRNTEAF
>TRBJ2-6|TRBV4-1
ASSPGEGSGANVLT
>TRBJ1-1|TRBV27
ASSLGRNTEAF
>TRBJ2-7|TRBV18
ASSLSGPGVRSYEQY
>TRBJ1-2|TRBV4-1
ASSQEAQSNYGYT
>TRBJ1-6|TRBV2
ASKPTETNSPLH
>TRBJ1-4|TRBV9
ASSPRDSSWEKLF
>TRBJ1-3|TRBV4-1
ASSQVGRVGNTIY
>TRBJ2-1|TRBV14
ASSPETAQGYNEQF
>TRBJ2-1|TRBV11-3
ASSSTGVLNNEQF
>TRBJ2-1|TRBV11-3
ASSPLAAFYNEQF
>TRBJ2-1|TRBV6-1
ASSERFPKVNEQF
>TRBJ2-7|TRBV10-3
AISGGSVYEQY
>TRBJ2-7|TRBV6-6
ASSHGTGGKSEQY
>TRBJ1-2|TRBV2
ASSDSGQGSNYGYT
>TRBJ1-4|TRBV4-3
ASSQDPLNGGKLF
>TRBJ2-2|TRBV7-7
ASSPGLAGNGELF
>TRBJ1-2|TRBV30
AWSVRQGFSSGYT
>TRBJ2-2|TRBV7-2
ASSLVAQGQTPNTGELF
>TRBJ2-7|TRBV28
ASSLPGYEQY
>TRBJ2-5|TRBV7-2
ASSNRVSGGVGETQY
>TRBJ1-6|TRBV6-1
ASSAQGGNSPLH
>TRBJ1-1|TRBV5-1
ASSPSRGNTEAF
>TRBJ2-2|TRBV5-4
ASSLPGLANTGELF
>TRBJ2-3|TRBV20-1
SAIPTDTQY
>TRBJ2-3|TRBV10-3
AIKGDRSTDTQY